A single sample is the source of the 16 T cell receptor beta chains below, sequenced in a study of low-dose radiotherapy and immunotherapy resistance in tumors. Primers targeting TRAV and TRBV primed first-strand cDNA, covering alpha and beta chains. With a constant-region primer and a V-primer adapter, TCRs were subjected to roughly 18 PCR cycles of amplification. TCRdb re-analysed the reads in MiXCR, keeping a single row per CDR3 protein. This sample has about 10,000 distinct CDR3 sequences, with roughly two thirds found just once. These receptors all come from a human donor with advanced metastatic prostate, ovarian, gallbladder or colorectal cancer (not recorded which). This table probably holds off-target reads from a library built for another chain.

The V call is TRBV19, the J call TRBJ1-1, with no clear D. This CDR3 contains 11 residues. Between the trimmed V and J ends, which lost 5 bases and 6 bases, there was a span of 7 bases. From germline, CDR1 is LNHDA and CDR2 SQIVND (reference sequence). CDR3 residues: CASSSFPEAFF. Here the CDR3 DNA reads TGTGCCAGTAGTTCATTCCCTGAAGCTTTCTTT.

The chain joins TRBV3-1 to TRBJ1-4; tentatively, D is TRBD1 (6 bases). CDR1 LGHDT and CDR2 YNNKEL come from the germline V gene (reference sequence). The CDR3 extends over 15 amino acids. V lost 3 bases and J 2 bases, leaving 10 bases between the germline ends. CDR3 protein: CASSHNRDTNEKLFF. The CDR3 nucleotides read TGTGCCAGCAGCCATAACAGGGATACTAATGAAAAACTGTTTTTT.

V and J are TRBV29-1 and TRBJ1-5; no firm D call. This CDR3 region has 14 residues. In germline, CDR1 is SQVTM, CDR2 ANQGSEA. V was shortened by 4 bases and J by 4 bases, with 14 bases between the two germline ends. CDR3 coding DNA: TGCAGCGTTGCCGAGGGCACCGTGAATCAGCCCCAGCATTTT. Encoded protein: CSVAEGTVNQPQHF.

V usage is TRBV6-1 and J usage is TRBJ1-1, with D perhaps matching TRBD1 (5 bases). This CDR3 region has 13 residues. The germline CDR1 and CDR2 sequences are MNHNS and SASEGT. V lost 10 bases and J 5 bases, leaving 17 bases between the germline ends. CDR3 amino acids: CANFRGRPTEAFF. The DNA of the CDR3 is TGTGCCAACTTCCGGGGCCGGCCAACTGAAGCTTTCTTT.

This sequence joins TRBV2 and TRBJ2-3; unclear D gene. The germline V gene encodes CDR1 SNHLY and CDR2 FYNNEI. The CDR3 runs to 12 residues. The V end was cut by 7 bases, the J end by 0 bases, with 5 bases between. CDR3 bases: TGTGCCAGCACCGATAGCACAGATACGCAGTATTTT. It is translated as CASTDSTDTQYF.

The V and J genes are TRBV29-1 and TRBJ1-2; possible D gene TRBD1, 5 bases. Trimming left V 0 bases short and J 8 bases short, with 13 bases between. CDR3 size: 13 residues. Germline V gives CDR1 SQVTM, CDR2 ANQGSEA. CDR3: CSVEDLGARGYTF. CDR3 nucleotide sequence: TGCAGCGTTGAAGATCTCGGGGCTCGGGGCTACACCTTC.

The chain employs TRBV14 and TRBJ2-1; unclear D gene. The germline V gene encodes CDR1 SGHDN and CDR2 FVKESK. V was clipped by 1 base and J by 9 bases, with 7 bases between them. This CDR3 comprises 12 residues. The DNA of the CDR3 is TGTGCCAGCAGCCAAGGCTGGGGTGAGCAGTTCTTC. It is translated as CASSQGWGEQFF.

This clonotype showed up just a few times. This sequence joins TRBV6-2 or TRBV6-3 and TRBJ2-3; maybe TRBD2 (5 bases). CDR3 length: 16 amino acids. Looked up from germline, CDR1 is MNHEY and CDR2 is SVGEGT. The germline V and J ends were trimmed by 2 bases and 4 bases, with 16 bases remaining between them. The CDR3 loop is CASSYLASRFADTQYF. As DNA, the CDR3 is TGTGCCAGCAGTTACCTGGCTAGCAGGTTTGCAGATACGCAGTATTTT.

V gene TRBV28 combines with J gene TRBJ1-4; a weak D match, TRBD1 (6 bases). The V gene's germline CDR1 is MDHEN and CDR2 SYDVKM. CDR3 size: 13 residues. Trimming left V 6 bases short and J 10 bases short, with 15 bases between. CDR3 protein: CASRGAGDAKLFF. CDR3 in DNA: TGTGCCAGCAGGGGGGCAGGGGACGCAAAACTGTTTTTT.

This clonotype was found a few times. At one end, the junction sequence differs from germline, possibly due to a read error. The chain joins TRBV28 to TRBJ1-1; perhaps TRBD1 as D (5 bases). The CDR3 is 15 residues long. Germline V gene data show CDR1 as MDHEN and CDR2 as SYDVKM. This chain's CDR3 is CVSRTPDGGGTEAFF. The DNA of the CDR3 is TGTGTCAGCCGGACACCCGACGGGGGGGGCACTGAAGCTTTCTTT.

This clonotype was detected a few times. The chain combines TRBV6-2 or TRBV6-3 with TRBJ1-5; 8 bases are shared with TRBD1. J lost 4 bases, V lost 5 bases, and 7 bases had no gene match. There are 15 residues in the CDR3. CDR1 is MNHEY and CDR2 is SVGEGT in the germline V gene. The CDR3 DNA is TGTGCCAGCAGTGTCGACAGGGGTAGGAATCAGCCCCAGCATTTT. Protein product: CASSVDRGRNQPQHF.

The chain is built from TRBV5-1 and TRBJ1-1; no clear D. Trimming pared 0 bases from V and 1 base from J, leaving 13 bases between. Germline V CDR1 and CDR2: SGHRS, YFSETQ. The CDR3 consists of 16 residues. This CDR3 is CASSLATTGRNTEAFF. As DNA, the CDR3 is TGCGCCAGCAGCTTGGCTACGACCGGGCGGAACACTGAAGCTTTCTTT.

CDR3 protein: CASRAGRFTYEQYF. CDR3 nucleotides: TGTGCCAGCAGAGCCGGGAGGTTCACCTACGAGCAGTACTTC. The rearrangement uses TRBV7-8 and TRBJ2-7; 7 bases match TRBD2. This CDR3 region has 14 residues. Germline loops: CDR1 SGHVS, CDR2 FQNEAQ. V lost 6 bases to trimming and J lost 2 bases; unmatched junction nucleotides: 7.

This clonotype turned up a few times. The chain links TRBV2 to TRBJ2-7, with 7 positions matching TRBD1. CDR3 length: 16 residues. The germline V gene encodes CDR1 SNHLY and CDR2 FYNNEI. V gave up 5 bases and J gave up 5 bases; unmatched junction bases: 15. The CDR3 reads CASSFLGGDSSHEQYF. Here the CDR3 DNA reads TGTGCCAGCAGTTTCTTGGGTGGGGACAGTAGCCACGAGCAGTACTTC.

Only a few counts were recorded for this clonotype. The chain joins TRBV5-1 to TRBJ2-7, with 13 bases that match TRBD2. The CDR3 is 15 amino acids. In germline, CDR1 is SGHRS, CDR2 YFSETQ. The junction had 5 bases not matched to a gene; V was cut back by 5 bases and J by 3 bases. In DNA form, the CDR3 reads TGCGCCAGCAGTCGGACTAGCGGGAGTTACTACGAGCAGTACTTC. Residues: CASSRTSGSYYEQYF.

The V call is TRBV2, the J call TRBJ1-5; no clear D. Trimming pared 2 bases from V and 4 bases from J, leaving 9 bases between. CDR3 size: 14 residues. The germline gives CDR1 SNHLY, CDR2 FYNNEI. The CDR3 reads CASSERNRNQPQHF. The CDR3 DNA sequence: TGTGCCAGCAGTGAACGTAATCGAAATCAGCCCCAGCATTTT.